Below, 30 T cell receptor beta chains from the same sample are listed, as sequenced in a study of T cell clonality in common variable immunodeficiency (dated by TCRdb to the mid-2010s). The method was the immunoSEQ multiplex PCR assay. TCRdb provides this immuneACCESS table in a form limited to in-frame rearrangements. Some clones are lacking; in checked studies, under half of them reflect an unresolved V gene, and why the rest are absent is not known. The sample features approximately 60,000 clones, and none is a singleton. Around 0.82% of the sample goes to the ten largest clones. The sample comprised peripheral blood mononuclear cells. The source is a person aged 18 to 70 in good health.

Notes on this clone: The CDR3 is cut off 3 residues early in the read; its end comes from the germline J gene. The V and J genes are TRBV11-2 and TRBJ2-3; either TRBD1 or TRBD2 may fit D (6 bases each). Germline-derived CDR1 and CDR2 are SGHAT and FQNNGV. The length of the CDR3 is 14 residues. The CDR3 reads CASSYRGTIETQYF. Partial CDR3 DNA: TGTGCCAGCAGCTACCGCGGGACAATAGAGACG.

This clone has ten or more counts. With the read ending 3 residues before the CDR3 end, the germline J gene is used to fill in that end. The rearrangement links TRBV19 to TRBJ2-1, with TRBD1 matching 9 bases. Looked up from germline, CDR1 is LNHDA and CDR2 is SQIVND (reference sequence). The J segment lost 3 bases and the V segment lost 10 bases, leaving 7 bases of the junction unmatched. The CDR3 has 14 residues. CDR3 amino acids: CAIPRDRDYNEQFF. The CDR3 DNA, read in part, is TGTGCCATCCCCCGGGACAGGGACTACAATGAG.

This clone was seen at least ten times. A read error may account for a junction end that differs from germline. The chain's CDR3 is CASSLESSTDTQYF. The sequenced part of the CDR3 DNA is TGCGCCAGCAGCCTAGAGTCTAGCACAGATACG. This sequence joins TRBV4-2 and TRBJ2-3; the D is unclear. The read terminates 3 residues before the CDR3 end, so the remaining end is supplied by the germline J gene. CDR1 LGHNA and CDR2 YNFKEQ come from the germline V gene. The CDR3 covers 14 residues.

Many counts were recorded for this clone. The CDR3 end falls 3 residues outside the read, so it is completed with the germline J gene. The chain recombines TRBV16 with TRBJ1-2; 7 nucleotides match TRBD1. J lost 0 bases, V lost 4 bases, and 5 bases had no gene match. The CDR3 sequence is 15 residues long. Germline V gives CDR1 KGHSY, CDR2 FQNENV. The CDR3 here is CASSPRQGANYGYTF. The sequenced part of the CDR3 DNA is TGTGCCAGCAGCCCCCGACAGGGTGCTAACTATGGC.

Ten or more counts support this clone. The CDR3 here is CASSPTGATEAFF. CDR3 bases read: TGTGCCAGCAGCCCGACAGGGGCGACTGAA. The rearrangement links TRBV7-9 to TRBJ1-1; 8 nucleotides agree with TRBD1. The CDR3 is cut off 3 residues early in the read; its end comes from the germline J gene. Per the germline V gene, CDR1 is SEHNR and CDR2 is FQNEAQ (reference sequence). After removal of 5 bases from V and 5 bases from J, the junction contained 4 bases not matched to a gene. The CDR3 has 13 amino acids.

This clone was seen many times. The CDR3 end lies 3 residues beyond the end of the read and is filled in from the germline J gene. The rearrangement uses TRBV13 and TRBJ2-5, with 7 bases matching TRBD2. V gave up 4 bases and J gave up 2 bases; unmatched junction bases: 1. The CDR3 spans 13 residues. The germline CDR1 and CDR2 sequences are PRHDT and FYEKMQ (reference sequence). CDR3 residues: CASSSGLQETQYF. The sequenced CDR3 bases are TGTGCCAGCAGCTCGGGACTACAAGAGACC.

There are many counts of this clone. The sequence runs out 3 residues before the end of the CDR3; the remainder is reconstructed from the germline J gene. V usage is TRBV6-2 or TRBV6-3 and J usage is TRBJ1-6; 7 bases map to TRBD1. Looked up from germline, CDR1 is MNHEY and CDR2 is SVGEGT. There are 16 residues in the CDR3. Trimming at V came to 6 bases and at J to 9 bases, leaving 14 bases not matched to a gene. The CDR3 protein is CASRDLGTEVASPLHF. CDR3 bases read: TGTGCCAGCAGAGACCTCGGGACAGAAGTTGCTTCACCC.

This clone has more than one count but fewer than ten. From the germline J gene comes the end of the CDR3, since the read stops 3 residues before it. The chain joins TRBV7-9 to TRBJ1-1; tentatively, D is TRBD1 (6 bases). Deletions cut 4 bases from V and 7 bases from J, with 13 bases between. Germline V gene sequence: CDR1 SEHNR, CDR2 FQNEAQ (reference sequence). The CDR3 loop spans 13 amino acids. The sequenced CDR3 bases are TGTGCCAGCAGCTACGGAATGACAGGTGAA. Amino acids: CASSYGMTGE. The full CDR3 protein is CASSYGMTGEAFF.

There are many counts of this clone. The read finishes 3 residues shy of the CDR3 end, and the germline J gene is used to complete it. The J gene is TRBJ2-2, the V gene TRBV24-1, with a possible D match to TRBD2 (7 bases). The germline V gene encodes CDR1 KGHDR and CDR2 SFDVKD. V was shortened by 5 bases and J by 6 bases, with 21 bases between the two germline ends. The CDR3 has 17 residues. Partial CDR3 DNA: TGTGCCACCAGTGCACGGGGGGCCCTCTCGGGACCCGGGGAG. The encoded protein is CATSARGALSGPGE. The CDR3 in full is CATSARGALSGPGELFF.

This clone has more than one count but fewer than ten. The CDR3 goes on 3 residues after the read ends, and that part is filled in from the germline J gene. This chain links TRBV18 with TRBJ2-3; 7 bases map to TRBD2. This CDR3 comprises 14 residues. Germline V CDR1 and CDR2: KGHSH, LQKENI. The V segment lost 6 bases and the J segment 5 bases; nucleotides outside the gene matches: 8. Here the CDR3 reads CASSTGGWGDTQYF. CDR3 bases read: TGTGCCAGCTCGACGGGGGGATGGGGAGATACG.

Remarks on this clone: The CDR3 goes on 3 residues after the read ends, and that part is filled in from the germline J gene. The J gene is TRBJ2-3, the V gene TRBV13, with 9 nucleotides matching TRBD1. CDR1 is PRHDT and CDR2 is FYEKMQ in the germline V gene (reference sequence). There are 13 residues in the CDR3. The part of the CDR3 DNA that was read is TGTGCCAGCAGCCCGGGACAGGGTTGGGCG. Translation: CASSPGQGWA. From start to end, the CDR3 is CASSPGQGWAQYF. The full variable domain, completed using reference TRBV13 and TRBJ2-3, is AAGVIQSPRHLIKEKRETATLKCYPIPRHDTVYWYQQGPGQDPQFLISFYEKMQSDKGSIPDRFSAQQFSDYHSELNMSSLELGDSALYFCASSPGQGWAQYFGPGTRLTVL.

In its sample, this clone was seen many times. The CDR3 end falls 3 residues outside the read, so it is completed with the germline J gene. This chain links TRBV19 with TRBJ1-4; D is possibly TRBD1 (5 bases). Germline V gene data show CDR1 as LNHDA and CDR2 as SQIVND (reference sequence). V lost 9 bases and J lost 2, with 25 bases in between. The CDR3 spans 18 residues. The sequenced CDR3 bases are TGTGCCAGCTCTCGACCGACAGCAGAGGGATCCACTAATGAAAAA. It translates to CASSRPTAEGSTNEK. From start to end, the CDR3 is CASSRPTAEGSTNEKLFF.

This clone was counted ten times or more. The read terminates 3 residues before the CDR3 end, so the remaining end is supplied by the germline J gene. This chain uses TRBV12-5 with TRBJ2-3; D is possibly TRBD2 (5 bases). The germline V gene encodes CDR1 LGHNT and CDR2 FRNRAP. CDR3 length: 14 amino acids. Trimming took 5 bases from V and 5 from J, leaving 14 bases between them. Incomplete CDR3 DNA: TGTGCTAGTGGTCCCGGGGTGAGCCTAGATACG. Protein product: CASGPGVSLDT. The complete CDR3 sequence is CASGPGVSLDTQYF.

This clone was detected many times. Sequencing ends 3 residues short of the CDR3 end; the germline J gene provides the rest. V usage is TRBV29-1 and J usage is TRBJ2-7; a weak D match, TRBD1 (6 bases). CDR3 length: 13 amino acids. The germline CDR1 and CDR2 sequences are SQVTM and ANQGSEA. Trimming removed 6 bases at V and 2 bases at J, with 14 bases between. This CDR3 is CSVRSGQTYEQYF. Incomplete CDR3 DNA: TGCAGCGTCCGGAGCGGACAGACCTACGAG.

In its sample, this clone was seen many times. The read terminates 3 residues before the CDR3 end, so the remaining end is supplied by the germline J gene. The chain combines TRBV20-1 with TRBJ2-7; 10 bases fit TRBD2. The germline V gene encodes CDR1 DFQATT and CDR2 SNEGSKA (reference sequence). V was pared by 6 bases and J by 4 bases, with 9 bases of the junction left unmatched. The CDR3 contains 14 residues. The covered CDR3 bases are TGCAGTGCCTCTAGCGGGAGAGTAGGTTACGAG. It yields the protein CSASSGRVGYE. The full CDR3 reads CSASSGRVGYEQYF.

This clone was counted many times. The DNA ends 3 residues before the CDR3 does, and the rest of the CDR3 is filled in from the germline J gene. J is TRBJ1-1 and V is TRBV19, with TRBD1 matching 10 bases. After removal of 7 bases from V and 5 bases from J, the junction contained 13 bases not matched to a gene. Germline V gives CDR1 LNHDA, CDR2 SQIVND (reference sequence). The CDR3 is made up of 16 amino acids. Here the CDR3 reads CASNIERTGGRTEAFF. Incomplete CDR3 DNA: TGTGCCAGTAACATCGAACGGACAGGGGGGAGGACTGAA.

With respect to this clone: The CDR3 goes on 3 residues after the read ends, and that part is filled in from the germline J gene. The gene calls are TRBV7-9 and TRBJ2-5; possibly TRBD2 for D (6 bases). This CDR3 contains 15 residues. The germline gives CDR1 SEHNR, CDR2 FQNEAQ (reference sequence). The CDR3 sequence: CASSLWAGGVDTQYF. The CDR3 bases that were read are TGTGCCAGCAGCTTATGGGCGGGCGGGGTAGATACC.

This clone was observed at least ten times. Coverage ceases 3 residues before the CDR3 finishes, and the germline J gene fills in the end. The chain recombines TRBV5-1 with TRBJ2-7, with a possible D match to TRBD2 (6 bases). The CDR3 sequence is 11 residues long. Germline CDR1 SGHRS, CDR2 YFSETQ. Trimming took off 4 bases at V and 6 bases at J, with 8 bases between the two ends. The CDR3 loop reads CASSRDSEQYF. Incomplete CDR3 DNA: TGCGCCAGCAGCCGGGACTCCGAG.

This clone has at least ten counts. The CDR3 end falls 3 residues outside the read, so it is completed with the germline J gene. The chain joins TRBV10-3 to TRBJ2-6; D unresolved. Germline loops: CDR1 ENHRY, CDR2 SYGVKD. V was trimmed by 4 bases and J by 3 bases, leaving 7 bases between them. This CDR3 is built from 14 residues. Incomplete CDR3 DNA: TGTGCCATCAGTGTAGCAGATGGGGCCAACGTC. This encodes CAISVADGANV. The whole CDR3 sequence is CAISVADGANVLTF.

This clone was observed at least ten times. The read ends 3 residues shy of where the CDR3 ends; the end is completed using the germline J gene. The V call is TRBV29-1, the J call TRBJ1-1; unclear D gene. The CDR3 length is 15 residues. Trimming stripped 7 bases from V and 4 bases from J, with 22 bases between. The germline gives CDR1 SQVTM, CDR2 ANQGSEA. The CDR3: CSAERSFYRGTEAFF. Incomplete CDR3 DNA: TGCAGCGCCGAGAGGTCTTTCTATCGGGGCACTGAA.

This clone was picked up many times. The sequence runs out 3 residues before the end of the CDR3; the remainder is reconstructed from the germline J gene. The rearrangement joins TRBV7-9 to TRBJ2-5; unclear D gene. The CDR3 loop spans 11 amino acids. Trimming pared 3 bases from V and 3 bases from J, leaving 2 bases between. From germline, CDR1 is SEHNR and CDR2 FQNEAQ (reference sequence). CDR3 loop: CASSFKETQYF. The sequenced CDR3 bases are TGTGCCAGCAGCTTCAAAGAGACC.

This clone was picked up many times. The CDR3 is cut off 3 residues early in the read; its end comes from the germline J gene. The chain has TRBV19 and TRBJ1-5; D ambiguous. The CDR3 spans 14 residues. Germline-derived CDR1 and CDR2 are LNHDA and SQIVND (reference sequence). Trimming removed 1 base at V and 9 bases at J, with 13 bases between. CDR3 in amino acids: CASSIAGRSLPQHF. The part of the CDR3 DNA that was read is TGTGCCAGTAGTATAGCAGGCCGTAGTTTGCCC. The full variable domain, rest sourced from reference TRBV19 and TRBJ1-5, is DGGITQSPKYLFRKEGQNVTLSCEQNLNHDAMYWYRQDPGQGLRLIYYSQIVNDFQKGDIAEGYSVSREKKESFPLTVTSAQKNPTAFYLCASSIAGRSLPQHFGDGTRLSIL.

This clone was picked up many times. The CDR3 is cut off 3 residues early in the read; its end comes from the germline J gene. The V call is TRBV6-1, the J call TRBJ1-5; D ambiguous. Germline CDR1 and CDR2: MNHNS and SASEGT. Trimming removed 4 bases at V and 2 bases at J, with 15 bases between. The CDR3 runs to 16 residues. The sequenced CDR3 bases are TGTGCCAGCAGTGTATCCCGGGGTTCCGGCAATCAGCCC. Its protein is CASSVSRGSGNQP. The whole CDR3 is CASSVSRGSGNQPQHF.

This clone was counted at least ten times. The part of the CDR3 DNA that was read is TGTCCCGAGATCTGGGGGCAGGGCCGTGAA. Its protein is CPEIWGQGRE. The whole CDR3 region reads CPEIWGQGREAFF. J is TRBJ1-1 and V is TRBV11-3, with D possibly being TRBD1 (6 bases). The CDR3 extends 3 residues past the end of the read, so its final part is completed from the germline J gene. The CDR3 spans 13 residues. Germline V gene sequence: CDR1 SGHNT, CDR2 YENEEA.

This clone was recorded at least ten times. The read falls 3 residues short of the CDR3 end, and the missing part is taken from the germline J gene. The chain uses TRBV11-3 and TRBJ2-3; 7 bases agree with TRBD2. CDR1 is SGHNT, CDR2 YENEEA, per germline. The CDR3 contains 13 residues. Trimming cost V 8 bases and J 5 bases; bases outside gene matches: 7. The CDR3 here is CASDSAGEDTQYF. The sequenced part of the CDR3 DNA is TGTGCCAGCGACTCCGCGGGGGAAGATACG. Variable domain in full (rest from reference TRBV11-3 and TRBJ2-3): EAGVVQSPRYKIIEKKQPVAFWCNPISGHNTLYWYLQNLGQGPELLIRYENEEAVDDSQLPKDRFSAERLKGVDSTLKIQPAELGDSAVYLCASDSAGEDTQYFGPGTRLTVL.

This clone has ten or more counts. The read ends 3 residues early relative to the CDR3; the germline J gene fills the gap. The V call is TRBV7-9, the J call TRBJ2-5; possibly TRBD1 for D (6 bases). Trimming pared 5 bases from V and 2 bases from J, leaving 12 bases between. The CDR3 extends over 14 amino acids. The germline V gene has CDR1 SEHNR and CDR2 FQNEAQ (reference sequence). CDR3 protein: CASSLDRIQETQYF. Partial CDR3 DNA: TGTGCCAGCAGCCTCGACAGGATTCAAGAGACC.

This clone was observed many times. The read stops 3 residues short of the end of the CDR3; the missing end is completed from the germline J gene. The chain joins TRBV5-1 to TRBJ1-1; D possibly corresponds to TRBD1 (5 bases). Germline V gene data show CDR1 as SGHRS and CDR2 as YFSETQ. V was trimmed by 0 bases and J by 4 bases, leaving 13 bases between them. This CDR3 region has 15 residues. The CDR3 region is CASSLASGVGTEAFF. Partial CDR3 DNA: TGCGCCAGCAGCTTGGCGTCGGGGGTAGGCACTGAA. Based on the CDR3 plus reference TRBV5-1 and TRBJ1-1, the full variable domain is KAGVTQTPRYLIKTRGQQVTLSCSPISGHRSVSWYQQTPGQGLQFLFEYFSETQRNKGNFPGRFSGRQFSNSRSEMNVSTLELGDSALYLCASSLASGVGTEAFFGQGTRLTVV.

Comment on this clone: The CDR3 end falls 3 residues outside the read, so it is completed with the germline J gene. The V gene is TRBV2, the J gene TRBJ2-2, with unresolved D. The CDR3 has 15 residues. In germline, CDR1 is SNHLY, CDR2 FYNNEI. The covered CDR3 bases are TGTGCCAGCAGCCCCTCTGCGGAAATCAATTCACCG. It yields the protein CASSPSAEINSP. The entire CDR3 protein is CASSPSAEINSPLFF. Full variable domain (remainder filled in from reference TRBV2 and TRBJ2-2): EPEVTQTPSHQVTQMGQEVILRCVPISNHLYFYWYRQILGQKVEFLVSFYNNEISEKSEIFDDQFSVERPDGSNFTLKIRSTKLEDSAMYFCASSPSAEINSPLFFGEGSRLTVL.

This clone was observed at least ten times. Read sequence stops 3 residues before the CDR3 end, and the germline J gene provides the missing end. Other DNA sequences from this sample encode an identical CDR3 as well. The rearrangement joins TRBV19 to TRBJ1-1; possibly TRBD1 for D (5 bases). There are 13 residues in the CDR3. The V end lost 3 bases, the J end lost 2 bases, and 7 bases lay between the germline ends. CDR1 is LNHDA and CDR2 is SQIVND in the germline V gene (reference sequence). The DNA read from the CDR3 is TGTGCCAGTAGTATTACAGGTAACACTGAA. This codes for CASSITGNTE. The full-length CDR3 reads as CASSITGNTEAFF.

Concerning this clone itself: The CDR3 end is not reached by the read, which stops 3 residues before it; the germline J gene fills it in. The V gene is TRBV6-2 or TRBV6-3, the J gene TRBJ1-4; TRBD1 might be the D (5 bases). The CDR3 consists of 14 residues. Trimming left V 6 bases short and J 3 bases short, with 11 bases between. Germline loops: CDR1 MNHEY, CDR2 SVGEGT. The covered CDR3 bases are TGTGCCAGCAGCCAGGGTAACGCTAATGAAAAA. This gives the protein CASSQGNANEK. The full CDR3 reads CASSQGNANEKLFF.